The 25 T cell receptor beta chains presented below share a single source sample, sequenced in a study of T cells after posttransplantation cyclophosphamide. Cells defined as naive were viable CD3+CD4+ or CD3+CD8+ and CCR7+CD45RA+CD45RO-CD95-CD27+CD28+. Here immunoSEQ multiplex PCR was the method, and the copy in TCRdb shows in-frame clones only, minus some. The sample yields about 16,000 clones, roughly 94% seen once. Sequenced input: naive CD4+ T cells sorted from blood. Receptors were obtained from a woman in her forties or fifties in good health and a related stem cell transplant donor.

In the case of this clone: The identical CDR3 is also encoded by other nucleotide sequences in the sample. V usage is TRBV7-8 and J usage is TRBJ2-5, with 7 positions matching TRBD1. Germline V gene data show CDR1 as SGHVS and CDR2 as FQNEAQ. The CDR3 contains 15 residues. J was trimmed by 4 bases and V by 3 bases; bases with no gene match: 8. In nucleotides, the CDR3 is TGTGCCAGCAGCTTCGCTACAGGGGCAGGAGAGACCCAGTACTTC. It codes for CASSFATGAGETQYF.

V and J are TRBV7-3 and TRBJ2-1; 7 bases are a match to TRBD1. Germline V lookup: CDR1 SGHTA, CDR2 FQGTGA. This CDR3 region has 14 residues. V gave up 3 bases and J gave up 10 bases; unmatched junction bases: 9. CDR3 nucleotide sequence: TGTGCCAGCAGCTTGCGTGATCCGGGACAGGAGCAGTTCTTC. Its protein product is CASSLRDPGQEQFF. The full variable domain, in which reference TRBV7-3 and TRBJ2-1 provide the parts outside the CDR3, is GAGVSQTPSNKVTEKGKYVELRCDPISGHTALYWYRQSLGQGPEFLIYFQGTGAADDSGLPNDRFFAVRPEGSVSTLKIQRTERGDSAVYLCASSLRDPGQEQFFGPGTRLTVL.

The gene calls are TRBV28 and TRBJ2-1; D might be TRBD2 (5 bases). Germline CDR1 and CDR2: MDHEN and SYDVKM. This CDR3 is built from 13 residues. Trimming cost V 4 bases and J 10 bases, with 14 bases left between them. For the CDR3, the DNA is TGTGCCAGCAGTTCCCCCCAGCGGCCCGAGCAGTTCTTC. Translated, it gives CASSSPQRPEQFF.

The gene calls are TRBV5-1 and TRBJ1-2; perhaps TRBD1 as D (5 bases). The V end lost 4 bases, the J end lost 1 base, and 11 bases lay between the germline ends. Germline V gene lookup returns CDR1 SGHRS and CDR2 YFSETQ. This CDR3 has 14 residues. The CDR3 protein is CASSLGQGNYGYTF. CDR3 in DNA: TGCGCCAGCAGCCTGGGGCAGGGTAACTATGGCTACACCTTC.

CDR3 DNA sequence: TGTGCCAGCAGCCTCCCCGGAAGGGGCGCTAGAGGCTACACCTTC. This gives the protein CASSLPGRGARGYTF. The V gene is TRBV7-6, the J gene TRBJ1-2, with a weak D call TRBD1 (5 bases). Germline CDR1 and CDR2: SGHVS and FNYEAQ. The length of the CDR3 is 15 residues. Trimming pared 5 bases from V and 8 bases from J, leaving 21 bases between.

The chain combines TRBV5-4 with TRBJ2-5, with 8 bases identical to TRBD1. The germline gives CDR1 SGHNT, CDR2 YYREEE (reference sequence). Trimming at V came to 4 bases and at J to 4 bases, leaving 6 bases not matched to a gene. The CDR3 contains 14 residues. CDR3 in amino acids: CASSTSGQGETQYF. DNA for the CDR3: TGTGCCAGCAGCACAAGTGGACAGGGAGAGACCCAGTACTTC.

The J gene is TRBJ2-6, the V gene TRBV5-4; tentative D call: TRBD2 (6 bases). CDR3 length equals 15 residues. The germline V and J ends were trimmed by 3 bases and 3 bases, with 10 bases remaining between them. CDR1 and CDR2 (germline): SGHNT, YYREEE (reference sequence). CDR3 coding DNA: TGTGCCAGCAGCTCCGGAGGGGTTGGGGCCAACGTCCTGACTTTC. Translation gives CASSSGGVGANVLTF.

This clone was counted once. The chain links TRBV7-3 to TRBJ2-5, with 7 positions matching TRBD2. Germline CDR1 SGHTA, CDR2 FQGTGA. The CDR3 runs 16 residues. The J segment lost 5 bases and the V segment lost 5 bases, leaving 14 bases of the junction unmatched. CDR3 sequence: CASSPKPGRESETQYF. CDR3 bases: TGTGCCAGCAGCCCGAAGCCGGGGCGGGAGTCGGAGACCCAGTACTTC.

This sequence joins TRBV5-1 and TRBJ1-6; D is unresolved. Per germline, CDR1 SGHRS and CDR2 YFSETQ. This CDR3 is built from 13 residues. Trimming took off 2 bases at V and 8 bases at J, with 8 bases between the two ends. Here the CDR3 reads CASSFGLDSPLHF. The CDR3 nucleotides are TGCGCCAGCAGCTTCGGACTCGATTCACCCCTCCACTTT.

The chain is built from TRBV11-2 and TRBJ1-4; no clear D. Germline CDR1 and CDR2: SGHAT and FQNNGV. The CDR3 covers 12 residues. V lost 11 bases and J 3 bases, leaving 10 bases between the germline ends. CDR3 region: CASTFPNEKLFF. For the CDR3, the DNA is TGTGCCTCGACATTCCCTAATGAAAAACTGTTTTTT.

This chain joins TRBV6-5 and TRBJ1-1, with 7 bases fitting TRBD1. The CDR3 extends over 15 amino acids. Unmatched junction bases numbered 7, after V lost 6 bases and J lost 0 bases. Per germline, CDR1 MNHEY and CDR2 SVGAGI. The CDR3 DNA reads as TGTGCCAGCAGAAGACAGGGACAGATGAACACTGAAGCTTTCTTT. Protein sequence: CASRRQGQMNTEAFF.

The chain uses TRBV6-5 and TRBJ2-7; a weak D match, TRBD2 (5 bases). Germline values: CDR1 MNHEY, CDR2 SVGAGI. The V and J ends lost 8 bases and 5 bases respectively, with 19 bases between them. CDR3 length equals 14 residues. This chain's CDR3 is CASRLEGYSDEQYF. The CDR3 DNA reads TGTGCCAGCCGTTTAGAGGGTTATTCCGACGAGCAGTACTTC.

J is TRBJ2-3 and V is TRBV5-1; D is undetermined. CDR1 SGHRS and CDR2 YFSETQ come from the germline V gene. Trimming left V 0 bases short and J 4 bases short, with 9 bases between. The CDR3 totals 14 residues. CDR3 residues: CASSLGLVADTQYF. The CDR3 DNA is TGCGCCAGCAGCTTGGGGCTAGTTGCAGATACGCAGTATTTT.

The V and J genes are TRBV5-1 and TRBJ2-7, with 9 nucleotides matching TRBD2. CDR1 is SGHRS and CDR2 is YFSETQ in the germline V gene. The CDR3 length is 16 residues. V lost 0 bases, J lost 0 bases, and 4 bases stayed unmatched. The CDR3 DNA is TGCGCCAGCAGCTTGGGACTAGCGGACAGCTCCTACGAGCAGTACTTC. It specifies CASSLGLADSSYEQYF.

This clone showed up just once. The rearrangement joins TRBV6-4 to TRBJ2-7, with 11 bases aligning to TRBD2. V shed 5 bases and J 5 bases; nucleotides not matched to a gene: 5. The germline CDR1 and CDR2 sequences are MRHNA and SNTAGT. This CDR3 spans 14 amino acids. The CDR3 coding sequence is TGTGCCAGCAGTTCTCTAGCGGGAGGACACGAGCAGTACTTC. It codes for CASSSLAGGHEQYF.

This chain's CDR3 is CASSQEREVSYNEQFF. The CDR3 DNA follows: TGCGCCAGCAGCCAGGAGCGCGAAGTCTCCTACAATGAGCAGTTCTTC. V and J are TRBV4-3 and TRBJ2-1, with unresolved D. This CDR3 region has 16 residues. Per germline, CDR1 LGHNA and CDR2 YSLEER. V was trimmed by 3 bases and J by 0 bases, leaving 12 bases between them.

The rearrangement joins TRBV9 to TRBJ1-4, with TRBD1 as a possible D gene (6 bases). The CDR3 has 15 residues. In germline, CDR1 is SGDLS, CDR2 YYNGEE. The ends were cut back, 4 bases at V and 5 bases at J, with 15 bases in the middle. The CDR3 DNA follows: TGTGCCAGCAGCCCCCGCCAGGGGACAAATGAAAAACTGTTTTTT. Amino acids: CASSPRQGTNEKLFF.

The chain links TRBV4-2 to TRBJ2-7; the D is unclear. CDR1 is LGHNA, CDR2 YNFKEQ, per germline. V was trimmed by 0 bases and J by 5 bases, leaving 8 bases between them. The CDR3 covers 13 residues. CDR3 nucleotides: TGTGCCAGCAGCCAAGAATCCAGCGACGAGCAGTACTTC. Protein: CASSQESSDEQYF.

In this sample, this clone turned up once. The chain couples TRBV29-1 to TRBJ2-7; D remains unclear. Germline values: CDR1 SQVTM, CDR2 ANQGSEA. The CDR3 contains 13 residues. Trimming shortened V by 0 bases and J by 4 bases, and 10 bases separated the two germline ends. Written as DNA, the CDR3 is TGCAGCGTTGAAGACCCACGGCGGTACGAGCAGTACTTC. Protein: CSVEDPRRYEQYF.

The chain recombines TRBV28 with TRBJ2-1, with D maybe TRBD2 (6 bases). CDR1 is MDHEN, CDR2 SYDVKM, per germline. The CDR3 spans 13 residues. V gave up 10 bases and J gave up 8 bases, with 18 bases separating them. The CDR3 DNA is TGTGCCACCTCCGGGGAGGCCAACTATGAGCAGTTCTTC. Translated, it gives CATSGEANYEQFF.

This clone was seen only once. Distinct nucleotide sequences in the sample also encode this CDR3. The chain joins TRBV30 to TRBJ1-1, with TRBD1 as a possible D gene (6 bases). V dropped 2 bases and J dropped 3 bases, with 7 bases sitting between them. Germline V CDR1 and CDR2: GTSNPN, SVGIG (reference sequence). The CDR3 is made up of 12 amino acids. CDR3 DNA: TGTGCCTGGAGTCAGGGGTACACTGAAGCTTTCTTT. Amino acids: CAWSQGYTEAFF.

This chain connects TRBV4-1 to TRBJ2-5; TRBD1 aligns across 7 bases. Germline loops: CDR1 MGHRA, CDR2 YSYEKL. V trimming: 1 base; J trimming: 5 bases; junction bases outside the gene matches: 13. This CDR3 has 17 residues. The CDR3 nucleotides read TGCGCCAGCAGCCAAGCCCCAGGGGGACCCTTGGAGGAGACCCAGTACTTC. Amino acid sequence: CASSQAPGGPLEETQYF.

This sequence joins TRBV7-9 and TRBJ1-1, with D perhaps matching TRBD1 (5 bases). The CDR3 has 13 amino acids. With 11 bases removed from V and 0 bases from J, the gap between germline ends came to 13 bases. The germline V gene has CDR1 SEHNR and CDR2 FQNEAQ (reference sequence). The CDR3 sequence: CAFRDTMNTEAFF. The CDR3 DNA reads as TGTGCCTTCAGGGATACCATGAACACTGAAGCTTTCTTT.

The chain carries TRBV29-1 and TRBJ1-1, with D perhaps matching TRBD1 (6 bases). The CDR3 is 15 amino acids. CDR1 and CDR2 from the germline V gene are SQVTM and ANQGSEA. The V gene lost 5 bases and the J gene lost 3 bases, with 19 bases spanning the gap. As DNA, the CDR3 is TGCAGCGTTCCGATTTCCAGGGGAGTAGACACTGAAGCTTTCTTT. Its protein is CSVPISRGVDTEAFF.

The CDR3 region has the DNA TGCGCCAGCAGCCTAAGTCCACCAGGGAGGATTGCTAATTCACCCCTCCACTTT. It translates to CASSLSPPGRIANSPLHF. J is TRBJ1-6 and V is TRBV4-1, with a tentative D call TRBD1 (5 bases). Germline CDR1 reads MGHRA; CDR2 reads YSYEKL. Trimming pared 4 bases from V and 6 bases from J, leaving 22 bases between. This CDR3 is built from 18 residues.